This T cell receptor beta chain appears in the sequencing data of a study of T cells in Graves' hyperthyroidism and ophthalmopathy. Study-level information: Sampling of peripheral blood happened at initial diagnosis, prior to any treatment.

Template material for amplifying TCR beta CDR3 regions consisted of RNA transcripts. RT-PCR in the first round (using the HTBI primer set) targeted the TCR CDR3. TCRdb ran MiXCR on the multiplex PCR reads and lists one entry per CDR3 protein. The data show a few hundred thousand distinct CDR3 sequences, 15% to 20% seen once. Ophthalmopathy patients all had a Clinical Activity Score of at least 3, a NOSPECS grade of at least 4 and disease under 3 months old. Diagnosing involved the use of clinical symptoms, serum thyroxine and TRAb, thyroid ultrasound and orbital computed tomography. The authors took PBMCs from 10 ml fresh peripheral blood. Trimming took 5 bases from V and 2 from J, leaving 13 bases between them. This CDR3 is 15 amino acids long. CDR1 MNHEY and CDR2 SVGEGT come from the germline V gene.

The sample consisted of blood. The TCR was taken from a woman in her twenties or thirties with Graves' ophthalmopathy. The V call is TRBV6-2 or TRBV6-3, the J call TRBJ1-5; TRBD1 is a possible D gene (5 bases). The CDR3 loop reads CASSSMGPRNQPQHF. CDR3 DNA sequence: TGTGCCAGCAGTAGCATGGGGCCACGCAATCAGCCCCAGCATTTT.